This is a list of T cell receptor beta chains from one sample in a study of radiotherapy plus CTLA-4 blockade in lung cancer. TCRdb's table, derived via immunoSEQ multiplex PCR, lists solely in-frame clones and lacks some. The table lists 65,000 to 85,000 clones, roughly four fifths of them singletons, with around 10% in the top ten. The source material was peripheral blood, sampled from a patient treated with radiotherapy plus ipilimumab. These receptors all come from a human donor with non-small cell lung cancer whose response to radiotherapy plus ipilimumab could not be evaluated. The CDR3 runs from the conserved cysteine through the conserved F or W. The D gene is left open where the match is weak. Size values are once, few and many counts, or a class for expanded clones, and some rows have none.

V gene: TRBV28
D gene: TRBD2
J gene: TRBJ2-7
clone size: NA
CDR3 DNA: TGTGCCAGCAGGTCGGGACTAGCGGGCCGTCCCTACGAGCAGTACTTC
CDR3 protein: CASRSGLAGRPYEQYF

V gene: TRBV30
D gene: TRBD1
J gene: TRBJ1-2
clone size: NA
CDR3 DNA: TGTGCCTGGAGTACCCAGGGGGCTACGGGCTACACCTTC
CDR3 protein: CAWSTQGATGYTF

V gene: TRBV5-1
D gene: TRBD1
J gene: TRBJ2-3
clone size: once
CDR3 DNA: TGCGCCAGGTCCGGGACAGGCACAGATACGCAGTATTTT
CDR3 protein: CARSGTGTDTQYF

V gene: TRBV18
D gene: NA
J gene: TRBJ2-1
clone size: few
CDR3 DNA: TGTGCCAGCTCACCGTCCAGGGCCAATGAGCAGTTCTTC
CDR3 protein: CASSPSRANEQFF

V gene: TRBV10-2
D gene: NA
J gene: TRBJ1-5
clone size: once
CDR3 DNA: TGCGCCAACCGACGGGGAGGTCAGCCCCAGCATTTT
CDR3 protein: CANRRGGQPQHF

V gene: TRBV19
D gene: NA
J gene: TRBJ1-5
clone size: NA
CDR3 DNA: TGTGCCAGTAGTATAGCGGGGGTAAATCAGCCCCAGCATTTT
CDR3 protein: CASSIAGVNQPQHF

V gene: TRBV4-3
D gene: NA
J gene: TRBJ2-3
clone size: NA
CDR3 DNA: TGCGCCAGCAGCCAAGTACTCAGCACAGATACGCAGTATTTT
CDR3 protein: CASSQVLSTDTQYF

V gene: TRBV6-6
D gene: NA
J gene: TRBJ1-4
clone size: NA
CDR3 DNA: TGTGCCAGCAGTTGGCCGGGACTCGGTGAAAAACTGTTTTTT
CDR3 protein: CASSWPGLGEKLFF

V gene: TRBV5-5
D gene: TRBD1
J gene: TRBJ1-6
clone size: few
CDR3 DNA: TGTGCCAGCAGCCGAAGTGGTGGACAGGAGACACCCCTCCACTTT
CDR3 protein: CASSRSGGQETPLHF

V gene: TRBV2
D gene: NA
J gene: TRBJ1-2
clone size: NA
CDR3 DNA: TGTGCCAGCAGTGAATTCCGGGGGGACTATGGCTACACCTTC
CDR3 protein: CASSEFRGDYGYTF

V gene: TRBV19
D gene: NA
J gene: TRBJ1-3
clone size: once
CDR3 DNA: TGTGCCAGTCACCAGCAGGGCACCGGAAACACCATATATTTT
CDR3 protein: CASHQQGTGNTIYF

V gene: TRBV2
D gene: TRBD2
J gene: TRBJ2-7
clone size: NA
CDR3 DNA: TGTGCCGGAGCCCCGGGTCCCGGGGCGGGAGCCCCCTCCTACGAGCAGTACTTC
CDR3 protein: CAGAPGPGAGAPSYEQYF

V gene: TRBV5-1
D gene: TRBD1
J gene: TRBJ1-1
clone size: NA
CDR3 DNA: TGCGCCAGCAGCGCCAGACAGGGGGCTGAAGCTTTCTTT
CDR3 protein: CASSARQGAEAFF

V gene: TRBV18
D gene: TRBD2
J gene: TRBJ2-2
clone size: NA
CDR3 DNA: TGTGCCAGCTCAGGACGCCACCCTACCGGCGGGGGGGACTCCGGGGAGCTGTTTTTT
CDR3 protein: CASSGRHPTGGGDSGELFF

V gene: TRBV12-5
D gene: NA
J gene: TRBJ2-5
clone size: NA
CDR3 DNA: TGTGCTAGTGGACGGGAGACCCAGTACTTC
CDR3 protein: CASGRETQYF

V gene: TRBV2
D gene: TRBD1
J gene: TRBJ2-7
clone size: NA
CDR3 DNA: TGTGCCAGCAGATCCGGGACAGCTACCTACGAGCAGTACTTC
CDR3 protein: CASRSGTATYEQYF

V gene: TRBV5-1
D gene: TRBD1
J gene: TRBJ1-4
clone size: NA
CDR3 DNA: TGCGCCAGCAGCTTGGGACAGGGTTTCGAAAAACTGTTTTTT
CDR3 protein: CASSLGQGFEKLFF

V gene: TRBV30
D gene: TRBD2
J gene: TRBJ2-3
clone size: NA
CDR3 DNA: TGTGCCTGGGGTGGACTAGCGGGGGGGGCAGATACGCAGTATTTT
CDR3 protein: CAWGGLAGGADTQYF

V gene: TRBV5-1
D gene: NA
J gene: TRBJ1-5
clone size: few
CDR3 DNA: TGCGCCAGCAGCTTGGACTCAAATCAGCCCCAGCATTTT
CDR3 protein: CASSLDSNQPQHF

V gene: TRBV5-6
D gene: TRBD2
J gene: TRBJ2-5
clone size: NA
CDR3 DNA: TGTGCCAGCAGCTCTAGCGGGGCCTGGGACGAGCAATACTTC
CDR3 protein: CASSSSGAWDEQYF

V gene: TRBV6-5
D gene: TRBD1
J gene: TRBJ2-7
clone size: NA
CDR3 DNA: TGTGCCAGCAGTCCCTGGACAGGGAGGTACGAGCAGTACTTC
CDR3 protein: CASSPWTGRYEQYF

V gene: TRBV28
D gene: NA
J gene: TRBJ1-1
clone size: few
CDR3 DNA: TGTGCCAGCAGTTTAACTATCCTACTCGGGGGCACTGAAGCTTTCTTT
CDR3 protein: CASSLTILLGGTEAFF

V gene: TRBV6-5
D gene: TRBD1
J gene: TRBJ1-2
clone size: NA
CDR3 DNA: TGTGCCAGCAGGAGGGACAGGGGGCGGGATTATGGCTACACCTTC
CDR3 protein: CASRRDRGRDYGYTF

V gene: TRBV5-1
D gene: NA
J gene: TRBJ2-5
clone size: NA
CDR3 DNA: TGCGCCAGCAGCTTACCAGGATTAACTTACCAAGAGACCCAGTACTTC
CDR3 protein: CASSLPGLTYQETQYF

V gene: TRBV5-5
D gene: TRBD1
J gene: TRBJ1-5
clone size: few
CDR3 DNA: TGTGCCAGCAGCTTGGGGACAGGGAGGGAGACTCAGCCCCAGCATTTT
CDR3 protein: CASSLGTGRETQPQHF

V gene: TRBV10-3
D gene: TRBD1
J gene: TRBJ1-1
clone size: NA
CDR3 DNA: TGTGCCATCAGTGATCGACAGGGGGTTGGTGAAGCTTTCTTT
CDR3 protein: CAISDRQGVGEAFF

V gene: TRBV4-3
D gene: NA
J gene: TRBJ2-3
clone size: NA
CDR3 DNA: TGCGCCAGCAGCCAAGATAAGACTGCCCCAGATACGCAGTATTTT
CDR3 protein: CASSQDKTAPDTQYF

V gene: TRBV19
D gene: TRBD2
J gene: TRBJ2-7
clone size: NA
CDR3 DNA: TGTGCCAGTAGTATACCTCCGGCTAGCGGGAGCTCCTACGAGCAGTACTTC
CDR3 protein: CASSIPPASGSSYEQYF

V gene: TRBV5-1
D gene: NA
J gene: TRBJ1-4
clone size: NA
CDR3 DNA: TGCGCCAGCAGCGGGGGGGTCAGCCGAACTCGTAATGAAAAACTGTTTTTT
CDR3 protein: CASSGGVSRTRNEKLFF

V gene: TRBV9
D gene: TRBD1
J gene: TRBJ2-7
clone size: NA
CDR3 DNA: TGTGCCAGCGGGGGGACAGGGGGCCACGAGCAGTACTTC
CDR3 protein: CASGGTGGHEQYF